This T cell receptor beta chain was captured in a study of blood T cell repertoires in COVID-19. Looking at the study overall: The United States, Italy and Spain supplied acute and convalescent COVID-19 samples. T cells, B-cell-depleted T cells, or PBMCs supplied cDNA or gDNA.

Patients at the Seattle site were enrolled during active infection and followed longitudinally. Under the authors' procedure: Reference gene primers were amplified, and this amplification served to estimate nucleated cell counts. The assay was immunoSEQ multiplex PCR, and TCRdb's table has in-frame clones only and misses some. V and J calls plus clone size are reproduced from that table; the DNA served to infer D and trimming. The sample includes about 150,000 clones, 85% to 90% of them seen just once. This CDR3 contains 12 residues. Trimming cost V 2 bases and J 7 bases, with 8 bases left between them. CDR1 and CDR2 from the germline V gene are LGHNA and YNFKEQ.

The TCR sequence derives from a woman older than 75 with COVID-19, enrolled during active disease. The rearrangement uses TRBV4-2 and TRBJ2-5; weak D call: TRBD2 (5 bases). Sequences were obtained from peripheral blood. CDR3 region: CASSQNRGTQYF. The CDR3 nucleotides read TGTGCCAGCAGCCAAAACCGGGGGACCCAGTACTTC.